Given below is one T cell receptor (beta chain) in context. What it recognizes is unknown. This sample is drawn from a study of metastatic and nonmetastatic thyroid tumors. Study-level background: Repertoires were compared across blood and tumor or nodule tissue from malignant and benign thyroid patients. Study-wide points: Reported TCR beta diversity, measured in blood and tumor, was significantly higher for malignant thyroid tumors than for benign nodules.

All patients were treatment-naive before thyroid surgery. Per the original data handling: In papillary thyroid cancer, a distant-metastasis classifier was built using CDR3 differences across clinicopathological groups. TCRdb re-called the PCR reads via MiXCR. TCRdb, not the original authors, processed these V and J calls. The data contain some 19,000 clones, 28% of them singletons. V was trimmed by 7 bases and J by 5 bases, leaving 20 bases between them. The germline V gene has CDR1 LNHDA and CDR2 SQIVND (reference sequence). This CDR3 region has 15 residues. This chain links TRBV19 with TRBJ1-2, with D possibly matching TRBD1 (5 bases). This clonotype was sampled from a female donor with papillary thyroid cancer or a benign thyroid nodule (not recorded which). Some clones in this sample may be carry-over from other donors' samples. Sequencing was carried out using tumor tissue. CDR3 amino acids: CASTLRTDGAYGYTF. The CDR3 DNA follows: TGTGCCAGTACCCTCCGGACCGACGGGGCTTATGGCTACACCTTC.